Below, 27 T cell receptor beta chains from the same sample are listed, as sequenced in a study of control samples from healthy donors and cancer patients. Clones were read by immunoSEQ multiplex PCR, and TCRdb kept only the in-frame ones, dropping some. The table shows about 140,000 clones, with approximately 94% occurring only once. Input material: blood. Source of these receptors: a man between 40 and 49 years old in good health.

The chain has TRBV5-4 and TRBJ1-6; perhaps TRBD1 as D (6 bases). The length of the CDR3 is 18 residues. Trimming removed 3 bases at V and 0 bases at J, with 16 bases between. In germline, CDR1 is SGHNT, CDR2 YYREEE (reference sequence). The CDR3 DNA sequence: TGTGCCAGCAGCTCCTCAGGGGCTAGGAGCTCCTATAATTCACCCCTCCACTTT. Translation gives CASSSSGARSSYNSPLHF.

V is TRBV7-6 and J is TRBJ1-2; unclear D gene. V was cut by 1 base and J by 8 bases, with 20 bases left in between. This CDR3 is built from 16 residues. Looked up from germline, CDR1 is SGHVS and CDR2 is FNYEAQ. CDR3 loop: CASSLVLDGHLGGYTF. The DNA of the CDR3 is TGTGCCAGCAGCTTAGTATTGGATGGTCACCTTGGGGGCTACACCTTC.

This clone appeared once. Other DNA variants within this sample encode the same CDR3. V is TRBV29-1 and J is TRBJ2-1; D unclear. The CDR3 loop spans 13 amino acids. V lost 3 bases and J 0 bases, leaving 6 bases between the germline ends. The germline CDR1 and CDR2 sequences are SQVTM and ANQGSEA. The CDR3 reads CSVDESSYNEQFF. In DNA form, the CDR3 reads TGCAGCGTTGACGAAAGCTCCTACAATGAGCAGTTCTTC.

V usage is TRBV5-6 and J usage is TRBJ2-7; 10 bases match TRBD2. Trimming at V came to 2 bases and at J to 2 bases, leaving 7 bases not matched to a gene. This CDR3 has 16 residues. CDR1 and CDR2 (germline): SGHDT, YYEEEE. The CDR3 here is CASSLDGLAATYEQYF. CDR3 nucleotides: TGTGCCAGCAGCTTAGACGGACTAGCGGCAACCTACGAGCAGTACTTC. Combining the CDR3 with reference TRBV5-6 and TRBJ2-7 gives the whole variable domain DAGVTQSPTHLIKTRGQQVTLRCSPKSGHDTVSWYQQALGQGPQFIFQYYEEEERQRGNFPDRFSGHQFPNYSSELNVNALLLGDSALYLCASSLDGLAATYEQYFGPGTRLTVT.

Here the CDR3 reads CASSPTSGSWNEQFF. CDR3 coding DNA: TGTGCCAGCAGCCCAACTAGCGGGAGCTGGAATGAGCAGTTCTTC. V usage is TRBV11-3 and J usage is TRBJ2-1; 11 nucleotides match TRBD2. Germline CDR1 SGHNT, CDR2 YENEEA. The trim removed 5 bases at V and 7 bases at J, leaving 7 bases unmatched. The CDR3 length is 15 residues.

The rearrangement links TRBV30 to TRBJ1-1; D remains unclear. Germline V CDR1 and CDR2: GTSNPN, SVGIG (reference sequence). The CDR3 has 13 residues. Deletions cut 3 bases from V and 2 bases from J, with 10 bases between. In DNA, the CDR3 is TGTGCCTGGAGGGTACAGATAAACACTGAAGCTTTCTTT. It translates to CAWRVQINTEAFF.

The V and J genes are TRBV5-1 and TRBJ2-7; 9 bases are a match to TRBD1. Losses at the gene ends were 7 bases for V and 5 bases for J; bases not matched to a gene: 7. Germline loops: CDR1 SGHRS, CDR2 YFSETQ. The CDR3 length is 13 residues. CDR3 DNA sequence: TGCGCCAGCCGACAGGGACAGGGTAACGAGCAGTACTTC. Its translation is CASRQGQGNEQYF.

This chain joins TRBV25-1 and TRBJ1-2; D gene uncertain. V was trimmed by 6 bases and J by 3 bases, leaving 11 bases between them. The CDR3 extends over 13 amino acids. Germline V gene data show CDR1 as MGHDK and CDR2 as SYGVNS. The CDR3 loop reads CASSPGLDYGYTF. The CDR3 DNA sequence: TGTGCCAGCAGCCCAGGCTTGGACTATGGCTACACCTTC.

This chain connects TRBV29-1 to TRBJ1-1; D is possibly TRBD1 (6 bases). The length of the CDR3 is 11 residues. Germline V gene data show CDR1 as SQVTM and CDR2 as ANQGSEA. Trimming shortened V by 7 bases and J by 11 bases, and 17 bases separated the two germline ends. CDR3 coding DNA: TGCAGCGCCGACCGGGACACGGTTGCTTTCTTT. This encodes CSADRDTVAFF.

This clone showed up just once. The chain carries TRBV11-1 and TRBJ1-1; no clear D gene. The CDR3 spans 12 residues. Trimming took 3 bases from V and 3 from J, leaving 5 bases between them. The germline V gene has CDR1 SGHAT and CDR2 FQDESV (reference sequence). DNA for the CDR3: TGTGCCAGCAGCTTCCAGGACACTGAAGCTTTCTTT. Translating it yields CASSFQDTEAFF.

This chain uses TRBV20-1 with TRBJ2-3; 10 bases fit TRBD2. This CDR3 spans 15 amino acids. The ends lost 3 bases at V and 2 bases at J; junction bases unmatched: 5. Germline CDR1 and CDR2: DFQATT and SNEGSKA (reference sequence). CDR3 DNA: TGCAGTGCTAGTCAGCGGGAGGGCCCCACAGATACGCAGTATTTT. It specifies CSASQREGPTDTQYF.

The chain links TRBV5-4 to TRBJ2-4; possibly TRBD1 or TRBD2 for D (5 bases each). The CDR3 runs to 17 residues. Germline V gene sequence: CDR1 SGHNT, CDR2 YYREEE (reference sequence). Trimming removed 4 bases from V and 5 bases from J, with 22 bases in between. The CDR3 nucleotides are TGTGCCAGCAGCCGGGCGAAGTCAGGGACGTTCCAAAACATTCAGTACTTC. Its protein product is CASSRAKSGTFQNIQYF.

The CDR3 region has the DNA TGTGCCAGCAGCTTAGGCCGCTGGGAGGGTACTGATACGCAGTATTTT. Amino acids: CASSLGRWEGTDTQYF. J is TRBJ2-3 and V is TRBV13; 7 positions match TRBD2. After removal of 0 bases from V and 6 bases from J, the junction contained 9 bases not matched to a gene. This CDR3 is built from 16 residues. Per the germline V gene, CDR1 is PRHDT and CDR2 is FYEKMQ (reference sequence).

This chain joins TRBV18 and TRBJ1-2; D possibly corresponds to TRBD1 (6 bases). CDR3 length equals 13 residues. Germline V gene sequence: CDR1 KGHSH, CDR2 LQKENI. Trimming took off 2 bases at V and 4 bases at J, with 8 bases between the two ends. The DNA for the CDR3 is TGTGCCAGCTCACCAAGGGGGGGCTATGGCTACACCTTC. This codes for CASSPRGGYGYTF.

In DNA form, the CDR3 reads TGTGCCACCAGTGACCACCTATTGCGGGAGGCGGCGGGCACAGATACGCAGTATTTT. This gives the protein CATSDHLLREAAGTDTQYF. The chain links TRBV24-1 to TRBJ2-3; 8 bases are a match to TRBD2. This CDR3 region has 19 residues. The V segment lost 4 bases and the J segment 1 base; nucleotides outside the gene matches: 15. Germline CDR1 KGHDR, CDR2 SFDVKD.

This chain links TRBV7-2 with TRBJ2-3, with a possible D match to TRBD1 (6 bases). The CDR3 is 16 residues long. Germline V CDR1 and CDR2: SGHTA, FQGNSA. V was clipped by 5 bases and J by 3 bases, with 18 bases between them. CDR3 region: CASSADRPLGTDTQYF. The CDR3, as DNA: TGTGCCAGCAGCGCAGACAGGCCCCTGGGTACAGATACGCAGTATTTT. Filled out from reference TRBV7-2 and TRBJ2-3, the complete variable domain reads GAGVSQSPSNKVTEKGKDVELRCDPISGHTALYWYRQSLGQGLEFLIYFQGNSAPDKSGLPSDRFSAERTGGSVSTLTIQRTQQEDSAVYLCASSADRPLGTDTQYFGPGTRLTVL.

The V gene is TRBV7-9, the J gene TRBJ1-1; D remains unclear. The CDR3 sequence is 14 residues long. Trimming left V 5 bases short and J 0 bases short, with 10 bases between. CDR1 and CDR2 (germline): SEHNR, FQNEAQ (reference sequence). The CDR3 coding sequence is TGTGCCAGCAGCGAGAAACCGGTGAACACTGAAGCTTTCTTT. Translating it yields CASSEKPVNTEAFF.

The V gene is TRBV28, the J gene TRBJ2-7, with 9 bases lining up with TRBD1. Trimming removed 5 bases from V and 5 bases from J; junction bases left unmatched: 10. The CDR3 covers 15 residues. Germline V lookup: CDR1 MDHEN, CDR2 SYDVKM. CDR3 in DNA: TGTGCCAGCAGTCCGGAGGGGACAGGGACCCACGAGCAGTACTTC. Amino acids: CASSPEGTGTHEQYF.

This clone is a singleton in its sample. This chain joins TRBV13 and TRBJ1-3; TRBD1 might be the D (6 bases). The CDR3 contains 18 residues. Germline-derived CDR1 and CDR2 are PRHDT and FYEKMQ (reference sequence). V gave up 1 base and J gave up 2 bases, with 18 bases separating them. The CDR3 DNA is TGTGCCAGCAGCTTAGAACCGTTCCGCGACAGGCCTGGAAACACCATATATTTT. Its translation: CASSLEPFRDRPGNTIYF.

The chain carries TRBV10-2 and TRBJ1-4; D unclear. V was trimmed by 6 bases and J by 7 bases, leaving 9 bases between them. CDR3 length equals 12 residues. The germline CDR1 and CDR2 sequences are WSHSY and SAAADI. The CDR3 DNA reads as TGCGCCAGCAGCCAGGCGGGTGAAAAACTGTTTTTT. Protein sequence: CASSQAGEKLFF.

The chain uses TRBV28 and TRBJ1-1; D unclear. Trimming cost V 9 bases and J 2 bases, with 7 bases left between them. This CDR3 comprises 11 residues. Germline assignment: CDR1 MDHEN and CDR2 SYDVKM. CDR3: CASKDNTEAFF. The CDR3 DNA reads TGTGCCAGTAAGGATAACACTGAAGCTTTCTTT.

The V gene is TRBV7-8, the J gene TRBJ2-1; D perhaps matches TRBD2 (5 bases). From germline, CDR1 is SGHVS and CDR2 FQNEAQ. V shed 2 bases and J shed 0 bases, with 8 bases lying between them. The CDR3 is made up of 15 amino acids. The CDR3 here is CASSLQRYSYNEQFF. In DNA, the CDR3 is TGTGCCAGCAGCTTACAGCGGTACTCCTACAATGAGCAGTTCTTC.

V gene TRBV5-1 combines with J gene TRBJ2-7, with D perhaps assigned TRBD1 or TRBD2 (5 bases each). This CDR3 comprises 15 residues. The ends were cut back, 0 bases at V and 3 bases at J, with 13 bases in the middle. Germline loops: CDR1 SGHRS, CDR2 YFSETQ. This CDR3 reads CASSLEGTEFYEQYF. In nucleotides, the CDR3 is TGCGCCAGCAGCTTGGAAGGGACGGAGTTCTACGAGCAGTACTTC. The full variable domain, rest sourced from reference TRBV5-1 and TRBJ2-7, is KAGVTQTPRYLIKTRGQQVTLSCSPISGHRSVSWYQQTPGQGLQFLFEYFSETQRNKGNFPGRFSGRQFSNSRSEMNVSTLELGDSALYLCASSLEGTEFYEQYFGPGTRLTVT.

The CDR3 coding sequence is TGTGCCAGCAGTGAATTTAGGGAAGGGGCCGGATCTGCTAACGAGCAGTACTTC. Translated, it gives CASSEFREGAGSANEQYF. J is TRBJ2-7 and V is TRBV25-1; D is possibly TRBD1 (5 bases). Trimming removed 1 base at V and 5 bases at J, with 24 bases between. CDR3 length: 18 residues. Germline V gene lookup returns CDR1 MGHDK and CDR2 SYGVNS.

The rearrangement joins TRBV29-1 to TRBJ2-7; 11 bases map to TRBD1. This CDR3 spans 13 amino acids. V was pared by 7 bases and J by 2 bases, with 4 bases of the junction left unmatched. Germline V gene data show CDR1 as SQVTM and CDR2 as ANQGSEA. CDR3 in DNA: TGCAGCGCCCGGGGACAGGGGGCCTACGAGCAGTACTTC. Encoded protein: CSARGQGAYEQYF.

This rearrangement joins TRBV28 to TRBJ1-3; D remains ambiguous. V was shortened by 1 base and J by 7 bases, with 5 bases between the two germline ends. Germline CDR1 MDHEN, CDR2 SYDVKM. The CDR3 extends over 12 amino acids. The CDR3 sequence: CASSLSRNTIYF. In DNA, the CDR3 is TGTGCCAGCAGTTTATCGCGGAACACCATATATTTT.

The gene calls are TRBV12-5 and TRBJ2-5; 8 nucleotides align to TRBD1. Germline assignment: CDR1 LGHNT and CDR2 FRNRAP. The CDR3 length is 13 residues. The V gene end was trimmed by 5 bases and the J gene end by 4 bases; junction bases not matched to a gene: 3. The CDR3 protein is CASGVDRGETQYF. The CDR3 DNA sequence: TGTGCTAGTGGTGTCGACAGGGGAGAGACCCAGTACTTC.